One and the same sample provided the 24 T cell receptor beta chains below, sequenced in a study of shared T cell receptors in the human thymus. TCRdb's table, derived via immunoSEQ multiplex PCR, lists solely in-frame clones and lacks some. The table lists about 730,000 clones, over 75% of them singletons, with about 0.011% in the top ten. These data were likewise used in another study, on human thymus T cells.

The sequencing sample was made of thymocytes. The source is a girl younger than two with a congenital heart defect.

The chain has TRBV10-1 and TRBJ1-4; 9 bases agree with TRBD1. The CDR3 contains 16 residues. The germline V gene has CDR1 WNHNN and CDR2 SYGVQD (reference sequence). V lost 3 bases, J lost 6 bases, and 8 bases stayed unmatched. For the CDR3, the DNA is TGCGCCAGCAGTGACGAACAGGGGGCTAGAGATGAAAAACTGTTTTTT. Protein sequence: CASSDEQGARDEKLFF.

The chain uses TRBV28 and TRBJ2-7; perhaps TRBD2 as D (7 bases). CDR1 is MDHEN and CDR2 is SYDVKM in the germline V gene. CDR3 length: 18 residues. Trimming removed 6 bases from V and 4 bases from J, with 28 bases in between. CDR3 loop: CASSLRGATFYFRYEQYF. CDR3 in DNA: TGTGCCAGCAGCCTCCGGGGGGCTACTTTCTACTTTCGTTACGAGCAGTACTTC.

CDR3 nucleotide sequence: TGTGCCAGCAGCACCCCACAGGGGTACACTGAAGCTTTCTTT. This encodes CASSTPQGYTEAFF. The chain employs TRBV11-2 and TRBJ1-1; TRBD1 matches at 7 bases. The V gene end was trimmed by 5 bases and the J gene end by 3 bases; junction bases not matched to a gene: 6. The CDR3 length is 14 residues. Germline V gives CDR1 SGHAT, CDR2 FQNNGV.

This clone was seen only a few times. The chain recombines TRBV5-1 with TRBJ2-3; perhaps TRBD1 as D (5 bases). Germline loops: CDR1 SGHRS, CDR2 YFSETQ. Trimming cost V 0 bases and J 2 bases, with 13 bases left between them. The CDR3 totals 16 residues. CDR3 sequence (DNA): TGCGCCAGCAGCTTGGCAGGGCTAGACCTCACAGATACGCAGTATTTT. Translated: CASSLAGLDLTDTQYF.

The chain couples TRBV7-6 to TRBJ2-1; TRBD2 aligns across 7 bases. CDR3 length equals 18 residues. Looked up from germline, CDR1 is SGHVS and CDR2 is FNYEAQ. V was clipped by 2 bases and J by 7 bases; unmatched bases: 17. CDR3 amino acids: CASSLPSGEVGVGNEQFF. The CDR3 nucleotides read TGTGCCAGCAGCTTACCAAGCGGGGAGGTAGGAGTAGGTAATGAGCAGTTCTTC.

This clone turned up a few times. This rearrangement joins TRBV7-2 to TRBJ2-3, with 9 positions matching TRBD1. The CDR3 covers 16 residues. Germline lookup yields CDR1 SGHTA and CDR2 FQGNSA. J gave up 3 bases and V 5 bases, and 9 bases lay outside the gene matches. CDR3 in amino acids: CASSRTGQGRTDTQYF. CDR3 sequence (DNA): TGTGCCAGCAGCCGGACGGGACAGGGTCGAACAGATACGCAGTATTTT.

The chain has TRBV7-9 and TRBJ1-1; D uncertain. Germline V lookup: CDR1 SEHNR, CDR2 FQNEAQ (reference sequence). The CDR3 contains 15 residues. V was clipped by 5 bases and J by 1 base, with 14 bases between them. CDR3 sequence: CASSPVVLQNTEAFF. The CDR3 coding sequence is TGTGCCAGCAGCCCGGTCGTACTCCAGAACACTGAAGCTTTCTTT.

This rearrangement joins TRBV11-2 to TRBJ1-1; D unresolved. The V end was cut by 5 bases, the J end by 4 bases, with 8 bases between. This CDR3 is built from 12 residues. Germline V gene lookup returns CDR1 SGHAT and CDR2 FQNNGV. CDR3 in amino acids: CASSRGGTEAFF. CDR3 bases: TGTGCCAGCAGCCGAGGTGGCACTGAAGCTTTCTTT.

The J gene is TRBJ2-5, the V gene TRBV4-1; 9 bases agree with TRBD2. Germline V gene sequence: CDR1 MGHRA, CDR2 YSYEKL. There are 18 residues in the CDR3. V gave up 1 base and J gave up 0 bases; unmatched junction bases: 9. The DNA of the CDR3 is TGCGCCAGCAGCCAAGCGGCTAGCGGGGCTCTGTACCAAGAGACCCAGTACTTC. Its protein product is CASSQAASGALYQETQYF.

The genes are TRBV27 and TRBJ1-2; 9 bases are shared with TRBD1. The V and J ends lost 5 bases and 8 bases, in that order; junction bases with no gene match: 3. Germline CDR1 MNHEY, CDR2 SMNVEV (reference sequence). This CDR3 spans 12 amino acids. CDR3 bases: TGTGCCAGCAGTGGGACAGGGAACGGCTACACCTTC. This encodes CASSGTGNGYTF.

The chain joins TRBV18 to TRBJ1-2, with a possible D match to TRBD1 (5 bases). The germline V gene has CDR1 KGHSH and CDR2 LQKENI. V lost 0 bases, J lost 4 bases, and 15 bases lay in between. This CDR3 region has 16 residues. CDR3 sequence: CASSPPDTTITYGYTF. CDR3 DNA sequence: TGTGCCAGCTCACCACCGGACACAACGATAACCTATGGCTACACCTTC.

This sequence joins TRBV27 and TRBJ2-7; perhaps TRBD2 as D (5 bases). This CDR3 is 13 amino acids long. V shed 2 bases and J shed 9 bases, with 14 bases lying between them. Per germline, CDR1 MNHEY and CDR2 SMNVEV (reference sequence). The CDR3 DNA reads TGTGCCAGCAGTTTAAGAGGACTTAGCGTGCAGTACTTC. Protein: CASSLRGLSVQYF.

The chain joins TRBV12-5 to TRBJ1-1, with 7 bases identical to TRBD1. The CDR3 has 16 amino acids. Per germline, CDR1 LGHNT and CDR2 FRNRAP. V lost 6 bases, J lost 1 base, and 11 bases stayed unmatched. The CDR3 reads CASGPESRDRNTEAFF. For the CDR3, the DNA is TGTGCTAGTGGCCCCGAAAGCCGGGACAGGAACACTGAAGCTTTCTTT.

This chain connects TRBV5-8 to TRBJ1-2; 7 nucleotides align to TRBD1. Germline CDR1 and CDR2: SGHTS and YDEGEE. The CDR3 totals 16 residues. The J segment lost 0 bases and the V segment lost 3 bases, leaving 8 bases of the junction unmatched. CDR3 amino acids: CASSSPGTASNYGYTF. In nucleotides, the CDR3 is TGTGCCAGCAGCTCCCCTGGGACAGCCTCTAACTATGGCTACACCTTC. Full variable domain (missing parts from reference TRBV5-8 and TRBJ1-2): EAGVTQSPTHLIKTRGQQATLRCSPISGHTSVYWYQQALGLGLQFLLWYDEGEERNRGNFPPRFSGRQFPNYSSELNVNALELEDSALYLCASSSPGTASNYGYTFGSGTRLTVV.

This sequence joins TRBV7-9 and TRBJ2-3; TRBD1 might be the D (6 bases). Germline V gene sequence: CDR1 SEHNR, CDR2 FQNEAQ (reference sequence). This CDR3 spans 14 amino acids. Trimming left V 5 bases short and J 2 bases short, with 11 bases between. CDR3 bases: TGTGCCAGCAGCCAACAGGGAGTCACAGATACGCAGTATTTT. Amino acids: CASSQQGVTDTQYF.

The rearrangement uses TRBV23-1 and TRBJ2-2; perhaps TRBD1 as D (6 bases). TRBV23-1 is an ORF, and what it does is uncertain. V dropped 6 bases and J dropped 5 bases, with 25 bases sitting between them. This CDR3 comprises 18 residues. The CDR3 DNA follows: TGCGCCAGCAGCACCCCCACGTGGGGGCGAGTCGGAACCGGGGAGCTGTTTTTT. It codes for CASSTPTWGRVGTGELFF.

The chain carries TRBV27 and TRBJ2-5, with TRBD1 as a possible D gene (6 bases). Deletions cut 6 bases from V and 5 bases from J, with 13 bases between. The CDR3 is 13 residues long. The germline V gene encodes CDR1 MNHEY and CDR2 SMNVEV (reference sequence). CDR3 bases: TGTGCCAGCAGCCTACAGGGTGGCGAGACCCAGTACTTC. The encoded protein is CASSLQGGETQYF.

The rearrangement links TRBV29-1 to TRBJ1-1, with D perhaps TRBD1 (6 bases). There are 15 residues in the CDR3. The V end was cut by 3 bases, the J end by 11 bases, with 25 bases between. Germline assignment: CDR1 SQVTM and CDR2 ANQGSEA. In DNA form, the CDR3 reads TGCAGCGTTGATATAAGGGGGTTACGGGGCTCGCGGGCTTTCTTT. Its protein product is CSVDIRGLRGSRAFF. Supplemented by reference TRBV29-1 and TRBJ1-1, the full variable domain reads SAVISQKPSRDICQRGTSLTIQCQVDSQVTMMFWYRQQPGQSLTLIATANQGSEATYESGFVIDKFPISRPNLTFSTLTVSNMSPEDSSIYLCSVDIRGLRGSRAFFGQGTRLTVV.

This chain joins TRBV18 and TRBJ1-6; 7 nucleotides agree with TRBD1. Looked up from germline, CDR1 is KGHSH and CDR2 is LQKENI. The CDR3 loop spans 18 amino acids. V was pared by 3 bases and J by 0 bases, with 8 bases of the junction left unmatched. CDR3 sequence: CASSPSQGFHSYNSPLHF. CDR3 nucleotide sequence: TGTGCCAGCTCACCGTCACAGGGGTTTCACTCCTATAATTCACCCCTCCACTTT.

The chain has TRBV7-9 and TRBJ1-1, with unresolved D. CDR3 length: 18 amino acids. The germline V gene encodes CDR1 SEHNR and CDR2 FQNEAQ (reference sequence). V was pared by 1 base and J by 4 bases, with 22 bases between. CDR3 in DNA: TGTGCCAGCAGCTTAGTAGTTAGTCAGGAATGGATGGGCACTGAAGCTTTCTTT. It encodes CASSLVVSQEWMGTEAFF.

This chain links TRBV4-1 with TRBJ1-6; D perhaps matches TRBD1 (6 bases). V lost 0 bases, J lost 7 bases, and 16 bases lay in between. The germline CDR1 and CDR2 sequences are MGHRA and YSYEKL. The CDR3 loop spans 17 amino acids. CDR3 region: CASSQEKLDSVNSPLHF. In DNA, the CDR3 is TGCGCCAGCAGCCAAGAGAAATTGGACAGCGTGAATTCACCCCTCCACTTT.

The chain combines TRBV13 with TRBJ1-1; 12 nucleotides line up with TRBD1. The CDR3 has 20 residues. The V segment lost 5 bases and the J segment 2 bases; nucleotides outside the gene matches: 18. Germline V CDR1 and CDR2: PRHDT, FYEKMQ (reference sequence). The CDR3 DNA reads TGTGCCAGCAGCACGCCGTCCGGGACAGGGGGCCGTGAGAGTAACACTGAAGCTTTCTTT. Translated, it gives CASSTPSGTGGRESNTEAFF.

This clone was found a few times. This chain links TRBV18 with TRBJ1-3; D gene unclear. Trimming cost V 0 bases and J 4 bases, with 13 bases left between them. CDR1 is KGHSH, CDR2 LQKENI, per germline. This CDR3 comprises 16 residues. The CDR3 DNA follows: TGTGCCAGCTCACCACCGCTACTCGGTTGGGGAAACACCATATATTTT. This translates into CASSPPLLGWGNTIYF. The full variable domain, its missing parts supplied by reference TRBV18 and TRBJ1-3, is NAGVMQNPRHLVRRRGQEARLRCSPMKGHSHVYWYRQLPEEGLKFMVYLQKENIIDESGMPKERFSAEFPKEGPSILRIQQVVRGDSAAYFCASSPPLLGWGNTIYFGEGSWLTVV.

V is TRBV10-2 and J is TRBJ2-3; 7 bases map to TRBD1. Germline V gene lookup returns CDR1 WSHSY and CDR2 SAAADI. Germline trimming cut 0 bases from V and 9 bases from J; bases unmatched to any gene: 3. The CDR3 is 13 residues long. The CDR3 DNA reads as TGCGCCAGCAGTGAGTCGGCAGGGGGAACGCAGTATTTT. This sequence encodes CASSESAGGTQYF.